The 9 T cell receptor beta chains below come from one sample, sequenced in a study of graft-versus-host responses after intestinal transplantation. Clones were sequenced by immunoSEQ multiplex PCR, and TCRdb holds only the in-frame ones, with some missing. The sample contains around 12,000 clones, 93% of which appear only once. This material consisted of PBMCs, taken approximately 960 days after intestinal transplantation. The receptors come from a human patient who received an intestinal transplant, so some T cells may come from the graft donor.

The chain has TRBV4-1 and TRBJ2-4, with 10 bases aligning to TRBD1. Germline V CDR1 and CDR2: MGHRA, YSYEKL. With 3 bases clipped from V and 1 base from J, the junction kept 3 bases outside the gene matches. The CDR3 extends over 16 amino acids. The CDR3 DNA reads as TGCGCCAGCAGCCAGACAGGGGGCCTTGCCAAAAACATTCAGTACTTC. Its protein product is CASSQTGGLAKNIQYF.

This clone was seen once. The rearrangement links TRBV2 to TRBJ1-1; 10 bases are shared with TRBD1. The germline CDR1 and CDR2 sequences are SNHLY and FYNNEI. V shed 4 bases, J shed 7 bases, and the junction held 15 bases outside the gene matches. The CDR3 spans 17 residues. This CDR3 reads CASSGAPDRGGLGEAFF. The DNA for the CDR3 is TGTGCCAGCAGTGGGGCCCCGGACAGGGGGGGTCTGGGTGAAGCTTTCTTT.

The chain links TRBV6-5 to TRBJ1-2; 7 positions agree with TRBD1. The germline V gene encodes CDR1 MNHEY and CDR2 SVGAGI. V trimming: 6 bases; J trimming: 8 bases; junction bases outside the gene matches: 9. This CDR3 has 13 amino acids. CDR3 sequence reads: CASSLIQGRGYTF. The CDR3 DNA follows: TGTGCCAGCAGCTTGATACAGGGGAGAGGCTACACCTTC.

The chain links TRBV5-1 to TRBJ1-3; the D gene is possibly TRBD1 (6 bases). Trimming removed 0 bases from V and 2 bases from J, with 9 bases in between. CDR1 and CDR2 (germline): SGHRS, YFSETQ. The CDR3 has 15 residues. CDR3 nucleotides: TGCGCCAGCAGCTTGGGGCAGGGGACTGGAAACACCATATATTTT. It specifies CASSLGQGTGNTIYF.

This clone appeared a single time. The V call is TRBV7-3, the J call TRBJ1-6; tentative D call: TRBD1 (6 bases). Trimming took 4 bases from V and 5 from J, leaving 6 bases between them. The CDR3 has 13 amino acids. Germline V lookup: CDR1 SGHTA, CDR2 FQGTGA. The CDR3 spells CASSWTDNSPLHF. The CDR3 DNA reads TGTGCCAGCAGCTGGACAGATAATTCACCCCTCCACTTT.

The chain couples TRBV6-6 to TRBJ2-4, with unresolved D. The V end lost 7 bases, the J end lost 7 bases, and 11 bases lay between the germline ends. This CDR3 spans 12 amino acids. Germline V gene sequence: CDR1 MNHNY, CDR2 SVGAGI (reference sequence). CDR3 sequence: CASIDDKNIQYF. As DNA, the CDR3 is TGTGCCAGCATTGACGACAAGAACATTCAGTACTTC.

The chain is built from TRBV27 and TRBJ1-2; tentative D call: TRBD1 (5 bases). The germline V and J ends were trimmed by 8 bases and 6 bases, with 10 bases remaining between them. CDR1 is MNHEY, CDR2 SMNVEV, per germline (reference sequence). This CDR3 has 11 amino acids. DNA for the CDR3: TGTGCCAGCGACCTCAGGGATGGCTACACCTTC. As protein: CASDLRDGYTF.

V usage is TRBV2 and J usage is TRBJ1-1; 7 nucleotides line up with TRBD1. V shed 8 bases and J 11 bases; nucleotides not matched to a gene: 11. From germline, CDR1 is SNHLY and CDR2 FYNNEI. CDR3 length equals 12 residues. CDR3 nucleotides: TGTGCCAGCGGCCCCAGACAGGGCGGTGCTTTCTTT. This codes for CASGPRQGGAFF.

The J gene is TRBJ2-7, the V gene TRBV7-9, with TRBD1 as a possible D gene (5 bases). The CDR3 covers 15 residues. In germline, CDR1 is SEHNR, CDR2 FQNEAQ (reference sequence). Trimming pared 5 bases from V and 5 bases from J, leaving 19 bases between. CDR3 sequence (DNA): TGTGCCAGCAGCCCGACAGCCCCATTTACGAACGAGCAGTACTTC. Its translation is CASSPTAPFTNEQYF.